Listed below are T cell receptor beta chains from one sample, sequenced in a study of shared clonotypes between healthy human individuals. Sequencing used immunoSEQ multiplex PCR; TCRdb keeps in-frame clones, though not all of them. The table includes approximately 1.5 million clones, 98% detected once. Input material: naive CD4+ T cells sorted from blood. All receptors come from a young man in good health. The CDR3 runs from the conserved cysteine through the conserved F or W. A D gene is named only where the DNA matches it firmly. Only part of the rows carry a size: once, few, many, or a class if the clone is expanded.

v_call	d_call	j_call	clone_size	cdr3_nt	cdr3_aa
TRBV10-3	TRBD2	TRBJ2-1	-	TGTGCCATCAGTGAGAATAGCGGGAGAACCGCCTTGGGTGAGCAGTTCTTC	CAISENSGRTALGEQFF
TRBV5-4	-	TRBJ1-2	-	TGTGCCAGCGGCATTGGACCTGGGTACTATGGCTACACCTTC	CASGIGPGYYGYTF
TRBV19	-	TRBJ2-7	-	TGTGCCAGTAGTCTAGGACAAGCCTCCTACGAGCAGTACTTC	CASSLGQASYEQYF
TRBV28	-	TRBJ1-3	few	TGTGCCAGCAGTTTAATTTCGGGCACCATATATTTT	CASSLISGTIYF
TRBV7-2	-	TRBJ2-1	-	TGTGCCAGCAGCTTAGATGCCGGGAGCTCCTACAATGAGCAGTTCTTC	CASSLDAGSSYNEQFF
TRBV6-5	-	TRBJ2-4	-	TGTGCCAGCAGACGGGGACGGCTATCGAACATTCAGTACTTC	CASRRGRLSNIQYF
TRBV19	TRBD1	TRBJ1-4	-	TGTGCCAGTAGTATGGGGACAGGGGGTAAACTGTTTTTT	CASSMGTGGKLFF
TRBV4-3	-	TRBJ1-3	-	TGCGCCAGCAGCCAAATAAACACTGGAAACACCATATATTTT	CASSQINTGNTIYF
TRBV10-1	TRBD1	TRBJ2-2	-	TGCGCCAGAGAGGGACAGGGGAGCACCGGGGAGCTGTTTTTT	CAREGQGSTGELFF
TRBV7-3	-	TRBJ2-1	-	TGTGCCAGCAGCTTAGAAGCGACTTTCAATGAGCAGTTCTTC	CASSLEATFNEQFF
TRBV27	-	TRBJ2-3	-	TGTGCCAGCAGTTTAAGAGGACCCGGGCGACTATCCACAGATACGCAGTATTTT	CASSLRGPGRLSTDTQYF
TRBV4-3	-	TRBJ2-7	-	TGCGCCAGCAGCCAAGGAACAGGGCCGGACGAGCAGTACTTC	CASSQGTGPDEQYF
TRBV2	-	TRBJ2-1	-	TGTGCCAGCAGTGAAATCCGATACAATGAGCAGTTCTTC	CASSEIRYNEQFF
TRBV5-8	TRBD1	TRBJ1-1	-	TGTGCCAGCAGCTTGTCGAGACAGGGGGACACTGAAGCTTTCTTT	CASSLSRQGDTEAFF
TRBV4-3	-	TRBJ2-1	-	TGCGCCAGCAGCCAAGACGGTGCGATCCGGGCTCGCCTGGGGAATGAGCAGTTCTTC	CASSQDGAIRARLGNEQFF
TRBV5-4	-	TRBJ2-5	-	TGTGCCAGCAGCACCCGAGGCGGGGTCCAAGAGACCCAGTACTTC	CASSTRGGVQETQYF
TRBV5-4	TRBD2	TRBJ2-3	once	TGTGCCAGCAGCCTCCAGCGGGGCAGCACAGATACGCAGTATTTT	CASSLQRGSTDTQYF
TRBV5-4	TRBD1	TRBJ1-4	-	TGTGCCAGCAGCGCACAGACAGGGGATAATGAAAAACTGTTTTTT	CASSAQTGDNEKLFF
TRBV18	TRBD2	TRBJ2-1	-	TGTGCCAGCTCTGTCCGTAGAGCGGGACTAGCGGGAATATCAAATGAGCAGTTCTTC	CASSVRRAGLAGISNEQFF
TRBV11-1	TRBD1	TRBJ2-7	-	TGTGCCAGCAGCCACAGGACAGGGCATGATCACGAGCAGTACTTC	CASSHRTGHDHEQYF
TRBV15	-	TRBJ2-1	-	TGTGCCACCACCAGATACGGGACCAACAATGAGCAGTTCTTC	CATTRYGTNNEQFF
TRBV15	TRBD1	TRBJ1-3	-	TGTGCCACCAGCACACACAGGGGTTCGGGAAACACCATATATTTT	CATSTHRGSGNTIYF
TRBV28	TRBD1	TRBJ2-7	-	TGTGCCAGCAGTTCCCCCTCCGGGACAGCTATAAACGAGCAGTACTTC	CASSSPSGTAINEQYF
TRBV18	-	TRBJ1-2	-	TGTGCCAGCTCGGAGGGAAACTATGGCTACACCTTC	CASSEGNYGYTF
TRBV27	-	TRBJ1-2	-	TGTGCCAGCACCTTTCTGCCCGAAGGCTATGGCTACACCTTC	CASTFLPEGYGYTF
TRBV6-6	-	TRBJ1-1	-	TGTGCCAGCAGGATCAGTCTGAACACTGAAGCTTTCTTT	CASRISLNTEAFF
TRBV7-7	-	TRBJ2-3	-	TGTGCCAGCAGCTTATCTGACGGGCCCACAGATACGCAGTATTTT	CASSLSDGPTDTQYF
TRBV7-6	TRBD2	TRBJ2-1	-	TGTGCCAGCAGCTCACGGGAGGGGACTAGCGGGTCTAAGCAGTTCTTC	CASSSREGTSGSKQFF